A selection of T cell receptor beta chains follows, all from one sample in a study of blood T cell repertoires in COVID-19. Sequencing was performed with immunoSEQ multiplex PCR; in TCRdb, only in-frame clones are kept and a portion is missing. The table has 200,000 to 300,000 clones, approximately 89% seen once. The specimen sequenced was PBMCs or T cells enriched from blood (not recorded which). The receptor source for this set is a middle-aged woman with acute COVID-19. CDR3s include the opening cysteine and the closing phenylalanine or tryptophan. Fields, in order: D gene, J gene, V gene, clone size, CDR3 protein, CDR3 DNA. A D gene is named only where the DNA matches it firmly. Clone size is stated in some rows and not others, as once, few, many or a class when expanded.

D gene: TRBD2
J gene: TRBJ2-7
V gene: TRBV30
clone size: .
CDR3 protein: CAWRTGVTGTSGPSTPYEQYF
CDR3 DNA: TGTGCCTGGAGGACAGGGGTCACCGGGACTAGCGGGCCTAGTACACCCTACGAGCAGTACTTC

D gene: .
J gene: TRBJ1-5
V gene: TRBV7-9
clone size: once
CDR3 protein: CASSFMAGGEQPQHF
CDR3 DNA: TGTGCCAGCAGCTTTATGGCAGGAGGGGAACAGCCCCAGCATTTT

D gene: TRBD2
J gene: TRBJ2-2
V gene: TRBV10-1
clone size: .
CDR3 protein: CASSEEGLPNTGELFF
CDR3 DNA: TGCGCCAGCAGTGAGGAGGGACTACCGAACACCGGGGAGCTGTTTTTT

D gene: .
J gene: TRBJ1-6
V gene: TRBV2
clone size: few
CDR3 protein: CASRRTPGSPLHF
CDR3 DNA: TGTGCCAGCAGACGGACTCCGGGATCACCCCTCCACTTT

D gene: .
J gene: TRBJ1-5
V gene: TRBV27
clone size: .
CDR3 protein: CASSFWGERNQPQHF
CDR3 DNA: TGTGCCAGCAGTTTCTGGGGGGAGCGCAATCAGCCCCAGCATTTT

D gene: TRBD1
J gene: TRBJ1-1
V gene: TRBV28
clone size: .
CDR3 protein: CAIHTLGQLEAFF
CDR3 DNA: TGTGCCATCCATACCCTGGGACAGCTTGAAGCTTTCTTT

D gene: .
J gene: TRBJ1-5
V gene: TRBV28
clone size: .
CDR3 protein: CASRLGEQPQHF
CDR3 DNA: TGTGCCAGCAGGCTCGGTGAGCAGCCCCAGCATTTT

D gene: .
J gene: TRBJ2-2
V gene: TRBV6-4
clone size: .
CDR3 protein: CASSTAGFTGELFF
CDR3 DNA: TGTGCCAGCAGTACCGCAGGGTTCACCGGGGAGCTGTTTTTT

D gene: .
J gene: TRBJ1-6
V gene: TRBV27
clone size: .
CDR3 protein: CASSFNSPSPLHF
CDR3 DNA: TGTGCCAGCAGTTTCAACAGTCCATCACCCCTCCACTTT

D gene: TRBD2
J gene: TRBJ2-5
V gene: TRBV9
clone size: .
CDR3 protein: CASSVGPTSGRETQYF
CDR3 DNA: TGTGCCAGCAGCGTAGGCCCCACTAGCGGGAGAGAGACCCAGTACTTC

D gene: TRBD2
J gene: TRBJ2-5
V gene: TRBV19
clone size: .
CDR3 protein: CASSIRGVSGAQETQYF
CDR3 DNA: TGTGCCAGTAGTATTAGGGGAGTTAGCGGGGCCCAAGAGACCCAGTACTTC

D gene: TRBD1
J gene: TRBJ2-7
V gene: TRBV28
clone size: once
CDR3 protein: CASSTRQGRIGYEQYF
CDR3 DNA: TGTGCCAGCAGTACCCGACAGGGAAGAATAGGGTACGAGCAGTACTTC

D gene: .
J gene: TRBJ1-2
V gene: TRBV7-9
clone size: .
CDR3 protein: CASSLRRWEINYGYTF
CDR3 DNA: TGTGCCAGCAGCTTACGCCGTTGGGAGATTAACTATGGCTACACCTTC

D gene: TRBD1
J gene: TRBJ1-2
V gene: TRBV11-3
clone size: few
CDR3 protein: CASSYRGQDYGYTF
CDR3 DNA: TGTGCCAGCAGCTACAGGGGTCAAGATTATGGCTACACCTTC

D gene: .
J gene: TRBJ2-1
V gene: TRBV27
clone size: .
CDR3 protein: CASSSSSLVEQFF
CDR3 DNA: TGTGCCAGCAGTTCATCGAGCTTGGTTGAGCAGTTCTTC

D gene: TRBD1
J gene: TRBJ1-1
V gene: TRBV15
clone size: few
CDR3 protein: CATSGTGIEAFF
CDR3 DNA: TGTGCCACCAGCGGGACAGGGATTGAAGCTTTCTTT

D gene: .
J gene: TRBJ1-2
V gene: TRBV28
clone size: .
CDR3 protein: CASSSPGYGYTF
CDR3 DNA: TGTGCCAGCAGCTCTCCGGGATATGGCTACACCTTC

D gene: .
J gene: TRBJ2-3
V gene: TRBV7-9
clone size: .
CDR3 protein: CASWVGADTQYF
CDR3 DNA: TGTGCCAGCTGGGTCGGGGCAGATACGCAGTATTTT

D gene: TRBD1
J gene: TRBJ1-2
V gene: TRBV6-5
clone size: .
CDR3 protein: CASSYSGTGHYYGYTF
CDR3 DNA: TGTGCCAGCAGTTACTCGGGGACAGGCCACTACTATGGCTACACCTTC

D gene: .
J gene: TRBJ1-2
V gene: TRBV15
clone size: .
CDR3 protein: CATSNSGNGYTF
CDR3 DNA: TGTGCCACCAGCAACTCAGGGAATGGCTACACCTTC

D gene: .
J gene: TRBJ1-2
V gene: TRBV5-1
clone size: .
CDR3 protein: CASSLDKHGSNGYTF
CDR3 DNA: TGCGCCAGCAGCTTAGACAAACATGGGTCTAATGGCTACACCTTC

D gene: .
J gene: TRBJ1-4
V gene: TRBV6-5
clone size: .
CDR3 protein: CASSLTRGDEKLFF
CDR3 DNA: TGTGCCAGCAGTCTGACCAGGGGAGACGAAAAACTGTTTTTT